Below are 7 T cell receptor beta chains sequenced from a single sample in a study of graft-versus-host responses after intestinal transplantation. Sequenced by immunoSEQ multiplex PCR; TCRdb stores in-frame clones only, minus some. There are 13,000 or so clones in the sample; 84% occur only once, and 6.5% to 9.5% lies in the top ten. Sequencing was performed on PBMCs, taken around 310 days after intestinal transplant. These receptors came from a human patient who received an intestinal transplant, so some T cells may come from the graft donor.

This clone has a handful of counts. This rearrangement joins TRBV19 to TRBJ2-5; D gene ambiguous. The CDR3 covers 11 residues. Trimming removed 5 bases at V and 3 bases at J, with 4 bases between. CDR1 LNHDA and CDR2 SQIVND come from the germline V gene (reference sequence). The CDR3 is CASSSEETQYF. Here the CDR3 DNA reads TGTGCCAGTAGTTCAGAAGAGACCCAGTACTTC. Using reference TRBV19 and TRBJ2-5 for the parts outside the CDR3, the full variable domain is DGGITQSPKYLFRKEGQNVTLSCEQNLNHDAMYWYRQDPGQGLRLIYYSQIVNDFQKGDIAEGYSVSREKKESFPLTVTSAQKNPTAFYLCASSSEETQYFGPGTRLLVL.

J is TRBJ2-7 and V is TRBV6-5, with TRBD2 identical over 11 bases. The CDR3 sequence is 15 residues long. V dropped 9 bases and J dropped 0; count of bases not matched to a gene: 7. Looked up from germline, CDR1 is MNHEY and CDR2 is SVGAGI. The CDR3 here is CASTTGTSGSYEQYF. The CDR3 bases are TGTGCCAGTACAACTGGGACTAGCGGCTCCTACGAGCAGTACTTC.

This clone has just a few counts. The chain uses TRBV6-5 and TRBJ2-7; D is uncertain. The CDR3 loop spans 9 amino acids. With 8 bases removed from V and 3 bases from J, the gap between germline ends came to 2 bases. From germline, CDR1 is MNHEY and CDR2 SVGAGI. The CDR3 spells CASGYEQYF. CDR3 sequence (DNA): TGTGCCAGCGGCTACGAGCAGTACTTC.

The rearrangement joins TRBV5-8 to TRBJ2-1; D possibly corresponds to TRBD2 (6 bases). CDR3 length: 15 amino acids. V shed 3 bases and J shed 4 bases, with 14 bases lying between them. CDR1 is SGHTS and CDR2 is YDEGEE in the germline V gene. The CDR3 loop is CASSSTGLVYNEQFF. Here the CDR3 DNA reads TGTGCCAGCAGCTCGACGGGACTCGTATACAATGAGCAGTTCTTC.

CDR3 sequence (DNA): TGCGCCAGCAGCTTTGACAGGCCCCCCTACGAGCAGTACTTC. Its translation: CASSFDRPPYEQYF. This rearrangement joins TRBV5-1 to TRBJ2-7; D may be TRBD1 (6 bases). The CDR3 loop spans 14 amino acids. CDR1 and CDR2 (germline): SGHRS, YFSETQ. The V gene lost 2 bases and the J gene lost 2 bases, with 11 bases spanning the gap.

The chain carries TRBV19 and TRBJ2-6; possibly TRBD1 or TRBD2 for D (6 bases each). Trimming took 1 base from V and 2 from J, leaving 9 bases between them. In germline, CDR1 is LNHDA, CDR2 SQIVND (reference sequence). The CDR3 covers 16 residues. The CDR3 DNA sequence: TGTGCCAGTAGTATAGTCGGGGGCACTGGGGCCAACGTCCTGACTTTC. Amino acid sequence: CASSIVGGTGANVLTF.

This clone was detected only a few times. V is TRBV29-1 and J is TRBJ1-2, with unresolved D. The CDR3 has 10 residues. Trimming removed 1 base at V and 14 bases at J, with 11 bases between. Germline values: CDR1 SQVTM, CDR2 ANQGSEA. The CDR3: CSVEGLYGTF. Here the CDR3 DNA reads TGCAGCGTTGAAGGGCTCTACGGTACCTTC.